Listed here are 17 T cell receptor beta chains from one sample, sequenced in a study of PD-1 blockade in classical Hodgkin lymphoma. Every patient experienced relapse after autologous stem cell transplantation, and brentuximab vedotin exposure varied. Negative magnetic selection isolated CD4+ T cells from thawed PBMCs. This table comes from immunoSEQ multiplex PCR, and its TCRdb copy is limited to in-frame clones, with some not included. The sample has under 30,000 clones; 65% to 90% are singletons. Sequenced here: CD4+ T cells from blood, sampled at baseline. All receptors come from a human donor with classical Hodgkin lymphoma.

The rearrangement joins TRBV6-6 to TRBJ2-1, with a tentative D call TRBD1 (6 bases). Trimming shortened V by 4 bases and J by 1 base, and 11 bases separated the two germline ends. This CDR3 has 15 amino acids. From germline, CDR1 is MNHNY and CDR2 SVGAGI (reference sequence). CDR3 amino acids: CASSSQGGSYNEQFF. In nucleotides, the CDR3 is TGTGCCAGCAGTTCACAAGGGGGATCCTACAATGAGCAGTTCTTC.

This chain joins TRBV5-6 and TRBJ1-2; TRBD1 aligns across 8 bases. V dropped 3 bases and J dropped 14; count of bases not matched to a gene: 6. The CDR3 loop spans 11 amino acids. The germline gives CDR1 SGHDT, CDR2 YYEEEE. The chain's CDR3 is CASSWVDRATF. The CDR3 DNA is TGTGCCAGCAGCTGGGTGGACAGGGCAACCTTC.

The CDR3 loop is CASSLGWSSVRGETQYF. For the CDR3, the DNA is TGTGCCAGCAGCTTAGGATGGTCGAGCGTTAGGGGAGAGACCCAGTACTTC. The chain carries TRBV7-2 and TRBJ2-5; the D gene is possibly TRBD1 (5 bases). The V and J ends lost 1 base and 4 bases respectively, with 19 bases between them. The CDR3 spans 17 residues. Germline-derived CDR1 and CDR2 are SGHTA and FQGNSA.

The V gene is TRBV28, the J gene TRBJ2-7; tentatively, D is TRBD2 (5 bases). Looked up from germline, CDR1 is MDHEN and CDR2 is SYDVKM. Trimming took off 2 bases at V and 4 bases at J, with 6 bases between the two ends. There are 12 residues in the CDR3. CDR3 nucleotides: TGTGCCAGCAGTTTAAGCGGTTACGAGCAGTACTTC. It codes for CASSLSGYEQYF.

The chain has TRBV7-6 and TRBJ1-1; TRBD1 matches 7 bases. The CDR3 spans 14 residues. The V gene's germline CDR1 is SGHVS and CDR2 FNYEAQ. V shed 4 bases, J shed 5 bases, and the junction held 7 bases outside the gene matches. The DNA of the CDR3 is TGTGCCAGCAGCTCCCAGGGGGGTCGGACTGAAGCTTTCTTT. It translates to CASSSQGGRTEAFF.

The chain links TRBV7-9 to TRBJ2-2; D tentatively reads TRBD1 or TRBD2 (5 bases each). Germline loops: CDR1 SEHNR, CDR2 FQNEAQ (reference sequence). The CDR3 sequence is 14 residues long. Deletions cut 0 bases from V and 3 bases from J, with 5 bases between. CDR3 DNA sequence: TGTGCCAGCAGCTTAGCGGGGGACACCGGGGAGCTGTTTTTT. Translation gives CASSLAGDTGELFF.

This chain connects TRBV19 to TRBJ1-5; D possibly corresponds to TRBD1 (6 bases). Trimming stripped 4 bases from V and 7 bases from J, with 14 bases between. Germline assignment: CDR1 LNHDA and CDR2 SQIVND (reference sequence). The CDR3 has 14 amino acids. The CDR3 is CASSNRVGYQPQHF. As DNA, the CDR3 is TGTGCCAGTAGTAACAGGGTGGGGTACCAGCCCCAGCATTTT. The full variable domain, with the rest looked up from reference TRBV19 and TRBJ1-5, is DGGITQSPKYLFRKEGQNVTLSCEQNLNHDAMYWYRQDPGQGLRLIYYSQIVNDFQKGDIAEGYSVSREKKESFPLTVTSAQKNPTAFYLCASSNRVGYQPQHFGDGTRLSIL.

The chain recombines TRBV2 with TRBJ2-7; possible D gene TRBD1, 6 bases. Looked up from germline, CDR1 is SNHLY and CDR2 is FYNNEI. CDR3 size: 14 residues. Trimming cost V 4 bases and J 0 bases, with 10 bases left between them. CDR3 sequence reads: CASSGQEYSYEQYF. Written as DNA, the CDR3 is TGTGCCAGCAGTGGACAGGAATACTCCTACGAGCAGTACTTC.

The V and J genes are TRBV6-5 and TRBJ2-7, with D possibly matching TRBD1 (7 bases). Deletions cut 11 bases from V and 1 base from J, with 12 bases between. The CDR3 is made up of 12 amino acids. From germline, CDR1 is MNHEY and CDR2 SVGAGI. CDR3 sequence reads: CAARGVSYEQYF. The DNA of the CDR3 is TGTGCCGCCAGGGGGGTTTCCTACGAGCAGTACTTC.

The chain links TRBV4-2 to TRBJ1-1, with D uncertain. With 0 bases removed from V and 5 bases from J, the gap between germline ends came to 13 bases. Germline assignment: CDR1 LGHNA and CDR2 YNFKEQ. CDR3 length: 15 residues. This chain's CDR3 is CASSQDIKVRTEAFF. The CDR3 DNA sequence: TGTGCCAGCAGCCAAGACATAAAAGTGCGTACTGAAGCTTTCTTT.

The rearrangement joins TRBV19 to TRBJ2-2; D call uncertain. V was clipped by 3 bases and J by 0 bases, with 8 bases between them. The germline gives CDR1 LNHDA, CDR2 SQIVND (reference sequence). The CDR3 runs to 15 residues. The CDR3 coding sequence is TGTGCCAGTAGTATCGGACCCTCGAACACCGGGGAGCTGTTTTTT. It translates to CASSIGPSNTGELFF.

The CDR3 bases are TGTGCCAGCAGGGCTCAGGGGTCTGAAAAACTGTTTTTT. This sequence encodes CASRAQGSEKLFF. The chain joins TRBV6-1 to TRBJ1-4, with a tentative D call TRBD1 (6 bases). Germline CDR1 and CDR2: MNHNS and SASEGT. Trimming pared 6 bases from V and 7 bases from J, leaving 12 bases between. This CDR3 is 13 amino acids long.

The CDR3 sequence: CASSFRRESEQFF. As DNA, the CDR3 is TGTGCCAGCAGTTTCCGGAGGGAATCTGAGCAGTTCTTC. J is TRBJ2-1 and V is TRBV6-5; a weak D match, TRBD2 (6 bases). CDR3 size: 13 residues. Germline V gene sequence: CDR1 MNHEY, CDR2 SVGAGI. The germline V and J ends were trimmed by 4 bases and 9 bases, with 13 bases remaining between them.

The chain combines TRBV19 with TRBJ2-1; TRBD2 matches at 12 bases. Germline assignment: CDR1 LNHDA and CDR2 SQIVND (reference sequence). The ends lost 4 bases at V and 2 bases at J; junction bases unmatched: 12. This CDR3 region has 19 residues. CDR3 region: CASSKGLAGPYRTYNEQFF. DNA of the CDR3: TGTGCCAGTAGTAAGGGACTAGCGGGTCCTTATCGTACCTACAATGAGCAGTTCTTC.

This chain connects TRBV19 to TRBJ1-1; unclear D gene. The CDR3 covers 15 residues. Germline assignment: CDR1 LNHDA and CDR2 SQIVND (reference sequence). Deletions cut 7 bases from V and 4 bases from J, with 19 bases between. The CDR3: CASTTTRGGGTEAFF. The CDR3 DNA is TGTGCCAGTACTACAACCCGGGGTGGTGGCACTGAAGCTTTCTTT.

The V call is TRBV7-9, the J call TRBJ2-3, with D possibly TRBD2 on 7 matching bases. Germline V gene lookup returns CDR1 SEHNR and CDR2 FQNEAQ (reference sequence). The CDR3 is 16 residues long. V was clipped by 6 bases and J by 1 base, with 17 bases between them. CDR3 protein: CASRAGGAPGTDTQYF. CDR3 nucleotides: TGTGCCAGCAGGGCTGGGGGGGCGCCCGGCACAGATACGCAGTATTTT.

This rearrangement joins TRBV14 to TRBJ1-2; D is possibly TRBD1 (6 bases). The germline gives CDR1 SGHDN, CDR2 FVKESK. Trimming removed 0 bases from V and 4 bases from J, with 9 bases in between. The CDR3 covers 14 residues. DNA of the CDR3: TGTGCCAGCAGCCAAGATTGGGGGGCCTATGGCTACACCTTC. It translates to CASSQDWGAYGYTF.